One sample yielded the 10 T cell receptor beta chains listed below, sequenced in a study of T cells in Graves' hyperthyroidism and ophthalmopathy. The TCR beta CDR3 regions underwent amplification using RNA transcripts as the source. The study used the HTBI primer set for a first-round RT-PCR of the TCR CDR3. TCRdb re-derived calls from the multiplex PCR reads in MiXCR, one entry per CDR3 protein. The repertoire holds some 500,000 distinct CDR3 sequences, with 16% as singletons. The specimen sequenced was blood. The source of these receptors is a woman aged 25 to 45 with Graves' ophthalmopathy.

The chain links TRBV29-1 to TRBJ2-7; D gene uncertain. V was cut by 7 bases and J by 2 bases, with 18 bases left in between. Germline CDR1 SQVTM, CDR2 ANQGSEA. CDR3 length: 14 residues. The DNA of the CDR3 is TGCAGCGCCCACCGAGCAGAACCGACCTACGAGCAGTACTTC. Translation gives CSAHRAEPTYEQYF.

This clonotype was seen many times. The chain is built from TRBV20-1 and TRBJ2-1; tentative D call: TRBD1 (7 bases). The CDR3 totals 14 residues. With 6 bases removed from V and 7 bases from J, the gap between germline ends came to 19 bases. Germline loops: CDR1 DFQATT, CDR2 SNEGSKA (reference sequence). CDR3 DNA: TGCAGTGCCCCCCCGCAGGGGGAGGTGAATGAGCAGTTCTTC. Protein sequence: CSAPPQGEVNEQFF.

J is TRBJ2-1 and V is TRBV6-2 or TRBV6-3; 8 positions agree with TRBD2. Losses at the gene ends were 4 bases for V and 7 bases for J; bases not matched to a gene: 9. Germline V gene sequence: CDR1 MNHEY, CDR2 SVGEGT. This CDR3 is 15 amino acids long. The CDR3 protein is CASSSGGALGNEQFF. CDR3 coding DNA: TGTGCCAGCAGTTCGGGGGGGGCTCTAGGAAATGAGCAGTTCTTC.

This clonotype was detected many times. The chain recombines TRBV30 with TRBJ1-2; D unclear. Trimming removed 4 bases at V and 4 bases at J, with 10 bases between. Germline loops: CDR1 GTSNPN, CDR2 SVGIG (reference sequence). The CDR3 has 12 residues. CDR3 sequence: CAWKTPSYGYTF. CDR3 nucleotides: TGTGCCTGGAAGACGCCTAGCTATGGCTACACCTTC.

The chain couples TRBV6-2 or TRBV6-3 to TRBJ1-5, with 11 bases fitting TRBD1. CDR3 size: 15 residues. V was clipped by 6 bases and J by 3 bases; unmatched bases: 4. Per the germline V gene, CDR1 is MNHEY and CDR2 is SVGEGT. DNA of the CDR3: TGTGCCAGCAGAGGGGACAGGGGGTCCAATCAGCCCCAGCATTTT. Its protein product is CASRGDRGSNQPQHF.

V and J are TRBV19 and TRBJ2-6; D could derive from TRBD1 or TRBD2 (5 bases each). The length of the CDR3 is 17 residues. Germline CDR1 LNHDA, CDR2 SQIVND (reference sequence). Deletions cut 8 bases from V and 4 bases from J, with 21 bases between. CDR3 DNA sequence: TGTGCCAGTGAAAGGGCCGGGACGGTCGGAGGGGCCAACGTCCTGACTTTC. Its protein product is CASERAGTVGGANVLTF.

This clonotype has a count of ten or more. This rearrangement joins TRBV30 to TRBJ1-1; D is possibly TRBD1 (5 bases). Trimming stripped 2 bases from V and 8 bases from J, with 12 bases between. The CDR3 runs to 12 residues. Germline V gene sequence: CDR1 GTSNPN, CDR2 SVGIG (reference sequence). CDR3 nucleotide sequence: TGTGCCTGGAGTCAGAAAGGGGTGGAAGCTTTCTTT. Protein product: CAWSQKGVEAFF.

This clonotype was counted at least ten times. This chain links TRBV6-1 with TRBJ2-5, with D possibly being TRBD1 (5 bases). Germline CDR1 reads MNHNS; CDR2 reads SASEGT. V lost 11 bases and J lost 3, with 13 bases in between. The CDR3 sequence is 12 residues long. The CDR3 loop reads CAVRGGKETQYF. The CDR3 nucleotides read TGTGCCGTAAGGGGCGGAAAAGAGACCCAGTACTTC.

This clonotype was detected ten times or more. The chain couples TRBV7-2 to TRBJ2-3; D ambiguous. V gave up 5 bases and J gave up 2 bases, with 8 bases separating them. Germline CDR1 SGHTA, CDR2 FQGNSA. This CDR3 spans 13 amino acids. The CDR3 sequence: CASSLILTDTQYF. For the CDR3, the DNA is TGTGCCAGCAGCCTGATTCTCACAGATACGCAGTATTTT.

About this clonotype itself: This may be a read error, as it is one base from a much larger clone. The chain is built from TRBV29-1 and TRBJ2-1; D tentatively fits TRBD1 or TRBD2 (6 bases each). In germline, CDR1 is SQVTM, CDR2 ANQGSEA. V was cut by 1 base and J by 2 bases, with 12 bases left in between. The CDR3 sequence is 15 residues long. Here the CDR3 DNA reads TGCAGCGTTGAAGGGGAAGGGGGGCCCTACAATGAGCAGTTCTTC. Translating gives CSVEGEGGPYNEQFF.